A single sample gave rise to the 24 T cell receptor beta chains below, sequenced in a study of PD-L1 blockade in urothelial cancer. Only in-frame clones appear in the TCRdb table, and some are missing; sequencing was by immunoSEQ multiplex PCR. The sample lists 35,000 to 40,000 clones; roughly 80% were seen once. Time point specified: pretreatment peripheral blood. The source was PBMCs, collected around atezolizumab (anti-PD-L1) treatment. Receptor source: a man between 60 and 75 years old with urothelial cancer.

The genes are TRBV19 and TRBJ2-1, with TRBD1 as a possible D gene (5 bases). The CDR3 sequence is 13 residues long. Germline V gene data show CDR1 as LNHDA and CDR2 as SQIVND (reference sequence). V dropped 4 bases and J dropped 10 bases, with 14 bases sitting between them. The CDR3 loop is CASSTPQAREQFF. CDR3 DNA: TGTGCCAGTAGTACCCCACAGGCCCGGGAGCAGTTCTTC.

The V gene is TRBV9, the J gene TRBJ1-2; 10 positions agree with TRBD1. The CDR3 runs 14 residues. V lost 3 bases, J lost 5 bases, and 4 bases stayed unmatched. From germline, CDR1 is SGDLS and CDR2 YYNGEE. CDR3 residues: CASSATGGGYGYTF. In DNA, the CDR3 is TGTGCCAGCAGCGCGACAGGGGGCGGATATGGCTACACCTTC.

CDR3 sequence: CASSSTGMGGYTF. The CDR3 DNA is TGTGCCAGCAGCTCGACAGGGATGGGGGGCTACACCTTC. The V gene is TRBV27, the J gene TRBJ1-2, with TRBD1 identical over 7 bases. Germline CDR1 reads MNHEY; CDR2 reads SMNVEV (reference sequence). Trimming cost V 6 bases and J 8 bases; bases outside gene matches: 9. The CDR3 is 13 residues long.

V is TRBV9 and J is TRBJ1-6, with TRBD1 matching 7 bases. The V and J ends lost 0 bases and 6 bases, in that order; junction bases with no gene match: 12. CDR3 length: 18 residues. CDR1 is SGDLS and CDR2 is YYNGEE in the germline V gene. The CDR3: CASSVVSFPGTANSPLHF. The DNA for the CDR3 is TGTGCCAGCAGCGTAGTATCCTTCCCCGGGACAGCTAATTCACCCCTCCACTTT.

The V and J genes are TRBV6-1 and TRBJ2-7; TRBD1 aligns across 8 bases. Looked up from germline, CDR1 is MNHNS and CDR2 is SASEGT. This CDR3 is 13 amino acids long. V shed 7 bases and J 7 bases; nucleotides not matched to a gene: 9. The CDR3 nucleotides read TGTGCCAGCAAGGACAGGGCTAGGGAAGAGCAGTACTTC. As protein: CASKDRAREEQYF.

The chain's CDR3 is CASSQRRDRNYNEQFF. The DNA of the CDR3 is TGTGCCAGCAGTCAACGTAGGGACAGGAACTACAATGAGCAGTTCTTC. The genes are TRBV28 and TRBJ2-1; 8 nucleotides line up with TRBD1. Germline-derived CDR1 and CDR2 are MDHEN and SYDVKM. V was clipped by 5 bases and J by 3 bases; unmatched bases: 9. This CDR3 spans 16 amino acids. Variable domain in full (rest from reference TRBV28 and TRBJ2-1): DVKVTQSSRYLVKRTGEKVFLECVQDMDHENMFWYRQDPGLGLRLIYFSYDVKMKEKGDIPEGYSVSREKKERFSLILESASTNQTSMYLCASSQRRDRNYNEQFFGPGTRLTVL.

The chain couples TRBV14 to TRBJ2-7; D is possibly TRBD2 (5 bases). V lost 0 bases and J 7 bases, leaving 13 bases between the germline ends. CDR3 length equals 14 residues. CDR1 is SGHDN and CDR2 is FVKESK in the germline V gene. CDR3: CASSQDSGEKEQYF. The CDR3 DNA reads as TGTGCCAGCAGCCAAGATAGTGGGGAGAAAGAGCAGTACTTC.

J is TRBJ1-1 and V is TRBV2; the match to TRBD1 covers 8 bases. Germline CDR1 reads SNHLY; CDR2 reads FYNNEI. After removal of 6 bases from V and 6 bases from J, the junction contained 9 bases not matched to a gene. This CDR3 is 14 amino acids long. CDR3 nucleotide sequence: TGTGCCAGCAGAATCAGGGGGCAATGGGCTGAAGCTTTCTTT. Protein: CASRIRGQWAEAFF.

The chain combines TRBV25-1 with TRBJ1-4; D might be TRBD1 (6 bases). Trimming removed 2 bases at V and 7 bases at J, with 14 bases between. This CDR3 is built from 15 residues. Germline V gene sequence: CDR1 MGHDK, CDR2 SYGVNS. CDR3 amino acids: CASSESKGGSEKLFF. In DNA, the CDR3 is TGTGCCAGCAGTGAAAGTAAAGGGGGTAGTGAAAAACTGTTTTTT.

The V call is TRBV30, the J call TRBJ1-3, with TRBD1 matching over 10 bases. There are 16 residues in the CDR3. CDR1 and CDR2 (germline): GTSNPN, SVGIG (reference sequence). V lost 4 bases, J lost 0 bases, and 6 bases stayed unmatched. The CDR3, as DNA: TGTGCCTGGAAGGGGGACAGGGGATTCTCTGGAAACACCATATATTTT. This sequence encodes CAWKGDRGFSGNTIYF. Full variable domain (missing parts from reference TRBV30 and TRBJ1-3): SQTIHQWPATLVQPVGSPLSLECTVEGTSNPNLYWYRQAAGRGLQLLFYSVGIGQISSEVPQNLSASRPQDRQFILSSKKLLLSDSGFYLCAWKGDRGFSGNTIYFGEGSWLTVV.

V gene TRBV6-1 combines with J gene TRBJ2-6, with D perhaps TRBD2 (5 bases). Germline values: CDR1 MNHNS, CDR2 SASEGT. The CDR3 length is 15 residues. V was cut by 4 bases and J by 1 base, with 8 bases left in between. CDR3 loop: CASSVRGSGANVLTF. For the CDR3, the DNA is TGTGCCAGCAGTGTTCGGGGATCTGGGGCCAACGTCCTGACTTTC.

The V and J genes are TRBV6-5 and TRBJ2-7, with TRBD2 matching over 7 bases. In germline, CDR1 is MNHEY, CDR2 SVGAGI. The CDR3 runs to 15 residues. Trimming at V came to 10 bases and at J to 0 bases, leaving 12 bases not matched to a gene. CDR3 coding DNA: TGTGCCACCCAGAACTCGCGGGGGAGCTCCTACGAGCAGTACTTC. Encoded protein: CATQNSRGSSYEQYF.

The V and J genes are TRBV7-9 and TRBJ1-1; 7 bases match TRBD1. This CDR3 spans 16 amino acids. CDR1 is SEHNR, CDR2 FQNEAQ, per germline (reference sequence). V lost 4 bases and J lost 0; bases outside the gene matches: 8. CDR3 region: CASSSEGAEMNTEAFF. In nucleotides, the CDR3 is TGTGCCAGCAGCTCAGAGGGGGCAGAGATGAACACTGAAGCTTTCTTT. Full variable domain (outside the CDR3, taken from reference TRBV7-9 and TRBJ1-1): DTGVSQNPRHKITKRGQNVTFRCDPISEHNRLYWYRQTLGQGPEFLTYFQNEAQLEKSRLLSDRFSAERPKGSFSTLEIQRTEQGDSAMYLCASSSEGAEMNTEAFFGQGTRLTVV.

This clone appeared a single time. The chain links TRBV19 to TRBJ2-7, with 7 bases matching TRBD1. CDR1 and CDR2 from the germline V gene are LNHDA and SQIVND (reference sequence). The CDR3 length is 16 residues. J gave up 0 bases and V 5 bases, and 10 bases lay outside the gene matches. The DNA for the CDR3 is TGTGCCAGTAGTTTCGGGCGGACAGGCCTCTCCTACGAGCAGTACTTC. Translated, it gives CASSFGRTGLSYEQYF.

The chain employs TRBV5-6 and TRBJ1-6, with TRBD1 matching over 7 bases. Germline V lookup: CDR1 SGHDT, CDR2 YYEEEE. This CDR3 is 14 amino acids long. Germline trimming cut 2 bases from V and 8 bases from J; bases unmatched to any gene: 4. CDR3 protein: CASSLQGSYSPLHF. In DNA form, the CDR3 reads TGTGCCAGCAGCTTACAGGGGAGTTATTCACCCCTCCACTTT.

This rearrangement joins TRBV2 to TRBJ2-5, with a tentative D call TRBD1 (5 bases). Germline values: CDR1 SNHLY, CDR2 FYNNEI. The V and J ends lost 4 bases and 3 bases respectively, with 15 bases between them. CDR3 length: 15 amino acids. The CDR3 loop reads CASSGVADNEETQYF. In DNA form, the CDR3 reads TGTGCCAGCAGTGGGGTCGCGGACAACGAAGAGACCCAGTACTTC.

The chain combines TRBV10-1 with TRBJ1-1; 7 bases agree with TRBD1. Trimming took 8 bases from V and 2 from J; bases not matched to a gene: 17. Germline lookup yields CDR1 WNHNN and CDR2 SYGVQD (reference sequence). The CDR3 sequence is 17 residues long. This chain's CDR3 is CASGVIVSDRRNTEAFF. DNA of the CDR3: TGCGCCAGCGGCGTTATAGTATCGGACAGGAGAAACACTGAAGCTTTCTTT.

The genes are TRBV5-1 and TRBJ1-4; 9 bases match TRBD1. The CDR3 runs to 15 residues. CDR1 and CDR2 (germline): SGHRS, YFSETQ. The V and J ends lost 3 bases and 5 bases, in that order; junction bases with no gene match: 5. The CDR3 sequence: CASSSGTGLNEKLFF. The CDR3 coding sequence is TGCGCCAGCAGCTCCGGGACAGGGCTAAATGAAAAACTGTTTTTT.

The rearrangement uses TRBV5-1 and TRBJ1-2, with D hard to call. V dropped 5 bases and J dropped 4 bases, with 15 bases sitting between them. The germline V gene encodes CDR1 SGHRS and CDR2 YFSETQ. The CDR3 extends over 14 amino acids. The CDR3 coding sequence is TGCGCCAGCAGTGTCGCAGGCGGGATCTATGGCTACACCTTC. Its translation: CASSVAGGIYGYTF.

This clone has only one observation. V gene TRBV10-3 combines with J gene TRBJ1-6; 9 nucleotides agree with TRBD1. CDR1 ENHRY and CDR2 SYGVKD come from the germline V gene. CDR3 size: 14 residues. The J segment lost 8 bases and the V segment lost 7 bases, leaving 6 bases of the junction unmatched. CDR3 in DNA: TGTGCCATCACCGCGGGACAGGGTGATTCACCCCTCCACTTT. This codes for CAITAGQGDSPLHF.

The V gene is TRBV7-8, the J gene TRBJ1-5; D is ambiguous. Germline V lookup: CDR1 SGHVS, CDR2 FQNEAQ. This CDR3 contains 14 residues. V dropped 1 base and J dropped 3 bases, with 7 bases sitting between them. The CDR3 loop reads CASSLVNPNQPQHF. The CDR3 bases are TGTGCCAGCAGCTTAGTCAATCCCAATCAGCCCCAGCATTTT. Filled out from reference TRBV7-8 and TRBJ1-5, the complete variable domain reads GAGVSQSPRYKVAKRGQDVALRCDPISGHVSLFWYQQALGQGPEFLTYFQNEAQLDKSGLPSDRFFAERPEGSVSTLKIQRTQQEDSAVYLCASSLVNPNQPQHFGDGTRLSIL.

The chain uses TRBV4-1 and TRBJ2-1; D unresolved. V was trimmed by 4 bases and J by 4 bases, leaving 14 bases between them. This CDR3 comprises 15 residues. In germline, CDR1 is MGHRA, CDR2 YSYEKL. CDR3: CASSRLHLRYNEQFF. The CDR3, as DNA: TGCGCCAGCAGCCGCCTTCATCTGAGGTACAATGAGCAGTTCTTC.

This clone was picked up a small number of times. This chain links TRBV28 with TRBJ1-2; TRBD1 might be the D (5 bases). CDR3 length equals 12 residues. In germline, CDR1 is MDHEN, CDR2 SYDVKM. V lost 6 bases and J lost 8, with 13 bases in between. CDR3 coding DNA: TGTGCCAGCAGCCGCAGGGTGGGCGGCTACACCTTC. Translation gives CASSRRVGGYTF.

V and J are TRBV15 and TRBJ1-4; D uncertain. Trimming stripped 0 bases from V and 12 bases from J, with 17 bases between. The CDR3 sequence is 15 residues long. Germline assignment: CDR1 LNHNV and CDR2 YYDKDF (reference sequence). CDR3 sequence (DNA): TGTGCCACCAGCAGAGATATAGGTGGAGGAAAGGAACTGTTTTTT. It yields the protein CATSRDIGGGKELFF.